The 20 T cell receptor beta chains below were found in one sample sequenced in a study of blood T cells in healthy people across ages. Together with a sample-barcoded 5' primer, a J-beta primer mix was included in a second PCR lasting roughly 6 to 12 cycles. MiXCR, run by TCRdb on the 5' RACE reads, gives a single entry per CDR3 protein. This table holds over 700,000 distinct CDR3 sequences, approximately 55% found once. The sequenced sample consisted of blood. The source is a man older than 75 in good health.

This chain joins TRBV7-6 and TRBJ2-7; 14 bases align to TRBD2. The CDR3 contains 17 residues. CDR1 is SGHVS and CDR2 is FNYEAQ in the germline V gene. Trimming took 4 bases from V and 1 from J; bases not matched to a gene: 6. The CDR3 region is CASSSGLAGVSSYEQYF. The CDR3 nucleotides read TGTGCCAGCAGCTCGGGACTAGCGGGAGTCTCGTCCTACGAGCAGTACTTC.

Points on this clonotype: Mismatch with germline at one junction end may stem from a read error. This chain links TRBV7-2 with TRBJ2-1; tentatively, D is TRBD1 (5 bases). Per germline, CDR1 SGHTA and CDR2 FQGNSA. The CDR3 extends over 13 amino acids. CDR3 in DNA: TGTGCCAACAGCCTCGCCCAGGGCAATGAGCAGTTCTTC. This sequence encodes CANSLAQGNEQFF.

The table lists this clonotype with a few counts. The chain has TRBV3-1 and TRBJ2-7, with D maybe TRBD1 (5 bases). Germline CDR1 reads LGHDT; CDR2 reads YNNKEL (reference sequence). The V and J ends lost 2 bases and 6 bases respectively, with 14 bases between them. The CDR3 is made up of 14 amino acids. CDR3 loop: CASSQNRQGSEQYF. CDR3 coding DNA: TGTGCCAGCAGCCAAAACCGCCAGGGATCCGAGCAGTACTTC.

This chain joins TRBV4-1 and TRBJ2-3; 7 nucleotides agree with TRBD2. The CDR3 is 17 amino acids. Looked up from germline, CDR1 is MGHRA and CDR2 is YSYEKL. J lost 14 bases, V lost 3 bases, and 23 bases had no gene match. The CDR3, as DNA: TGCGCCAGCAGCCACCCGGGGGGAAAATCTTCAGACAGATACGCGTATTTT. Translation gives CASSHPGGKSSDRYAYF.

This clonotype appeared a few times. This chain uses TRBV29-1 with TRBJ2-3, with D tentatively TRBD1 (6 bases). The germline V gene has CDR1 SQVTM and CDR2 ANQGSEA. Trimming shortened V by 6 bases and J by 2 bases, and 15 bases separated the two germline ends. This CDR3 is 14 amino acids long. The CDR3 protein is CSVALQGYTDTQYF. The CDR3 DNA sequence: TGCAGCGTCGCCCTTCAGGGGTACACAGATACGCAGTATTTT.

The chain couples TRBV7-2 to TRBJ2-2, with a tentative D call TRBD2 (6 bases). CDR3 length equals 17 residues. Trimming stripped 1 base from V and 2 bases from J, with 14 bases between. Germline V gene sequence: CDR1 SGHTA, CDR2 FQGNSA. The CDR3 bases are TGTGCCAGCAGCTTAGTAGGGCGCGGGGCAAACACCGGGGAGCTGTTTTTT. Protein product: CASSLVGRGANTGELFF.

J is TRBJ1-1 and V is TRBV25-1, with unresolved D. From germline, CDR1 is MGHDK and CDR2 SYGVNS. The length of the CDR3 is 15 residues. Trimming pared 1 base from V and 0 bases from J, leaving 9 bases between. Here the CDR3 DNA reads TGTGCCAGCAGTGAATTAGGAGTCATGAACACTGAAGCTTTCTTT. The encoded protein is CASSELGVMNTEAFF.

The genes are TRBV27 and TRBJ2-7; D not resolved. The CDR3 is 14 amino acids. Germline-derived CDR1 and CDR2 are MNHEY and SMNVEV (reference sequence). The V end was cut by 5 bases, the J end by 4 bases, with 15 bases between. CDR3 bases: TGTGCCAGCAGTCTCCAAAGTAGTAGGTACGAGCAGTACTTC. This encodes CASSLQSSRYEQYF.

The chain is built from TRBV20-1 and TRBJ1-1, with D perhaps matching TRBD1 (5 bases). The CDR3 has 15 residues. The germline V gene encodes CDR1 DFQATT and CDR2 SNEGSKA (reference sequence). V lost 5 bases to trimming and J lost 3 bases, with 19 bases between them. CDR3 sequence: CSAVGTHNSYTEAFF. CDR3 nucleotide sequence: TGCAGTGCTGTCGGGACCCACAATTCCTACACTGAAGCTTTCTTT.

J is TRBJ2-7 and V is TRBV7-8, with 13 bases matching TRBD2. CDR3 size: 17 residues. The germline V gene encodes CDR1 SGHVS and CDR2 FQNEAQ. J was trimmed by 7 bases and V by 5 bases; bases with no gene match: 14. CDR3 sequence (DNA): TGTGCCAGCAGCATTTCAGGACTAGCGGGAGTGTATAATGAGCAGTACTTC. It translates to CASSISGLAGVYNEQYF. Full variable domain (missing parts from reference TRBV7-8 and TRBJ2-7): GAGVSQSPRYKVAKRGQDVALRCDPISGHVSLFWYQQALGQGPEFLTYFQNEAQLDKSGLPSDRFFAERPEGSVSTLKIQRTQQEDSAVYLCASSISGLAGVYNEQYFGPGTRLTVT.

This chain links TRBV29-1 with TRBJ2-4; D is ambiguous. This CDR3 contains 13 residues. The germline gives CDR1 SQVTM, CDR2 ANQGSEA. Trimming cost V 4 bases and J 6 bases, with 13 bases left between them. The CDR3 DNA follows: TGCAGCGTTGTCAGGCAGGTTGGAAACATTCAGTACTTC. The encoded protein is CSVVRQVGNIQYF.

This clonotype turned up a few times. The chain joins TRBV27 to TRBJ1-5; D remains unclear. CDR1 and CDR2 from the germline V gene are MNHEY and SMNVEV (reference sequence). The CDR3 is 12 amino acids. Trimming removed 8 bases at V and 2 bases at J, with 7 bases between. CDR3 nucleotide sequence: TGTGCCAGCCAGACGGGCAATCAGCCCCAGCATTTT. Its translation: CASQTGNQPQHF.

The chain employs TRBV9 and TRBJ1-2, with TRBD1 matching over 10 bases. From germline, CDR1 is SGDLS and CDR2 YYNGEE. V trimming: 4 bases; J trimming: 6 bases; junction bases outside the gene matches: 6. This CDR3 has 14 residues. CDR3 residues: CASSLSGTGDGYTF. CDR3 nucleotides: TGTGCCAGCAGCTTATCCGGGACAGGGGATGGCTACACCTTC.

The chain is built from TRBV3-1 and TRBJ2-7, with D uncertain. With 2 bases removed from V and 10 bases from J, the gap between germline ends came to 9 bases. The V gene's germline CDR1 is LGHDT and CDR2 YNNKEL (reference sequence). This CDR3 comprises 11 residues. In nucleotides, the CDR3 is TGTGCCAGCAGCCAAAGTATAACCCAGTACTTC. The encoded protein is CASSQSITQYF.

This clonotype was detected only a few times. This chain uses TRBV29-1 with TRBJ1-4; 8 bases are a match to TRBD1. The CDR3 length is 13 residues. The junction had 7 bases not matched to a gene; V was cut back by 5 bases and J by 8 bases. Germline assignment: CDR1 SQVTM and CDR2 ANQGSEA. CDR3 DNA: TGCAGCGTTTTAGGACAGGGTGGCGAAAAACTGTTTTTT. Translating it yields CSVLGQGGEKLFF.

In regard to this clonotype: A read error is possible here, since a much larger clone lies one base away. This chain uses TRBV20-1 with TRBJ1-2; possible D gene TRBD1, 6 bases. V shed 6 bases and J shed 2 bases, with 13 bases lying between them. The germline gives CDR1 DFQATT, CDR2 SNEGSKA (reference sequence). This CDR3 is built from 13 residues. CDR3 loop: CSAQGQDNYGYTF. The CDR3 DNA follows: TGCAGTGCCCAGGGACAAGACAACTATGGCTACACCTTC.

This clonotype came up a few times. This chain connects TRBV12-3 or TRBV12-4 to TRBJ1-2; D ambiguous. This CDR3 spans 13 amino acids. V lost 5 bases to trimming and J lost 8 bases, with 15 bases between them. CDR3 protein: CASSPPLTGGYTF. The DNA for the CDR3 is TGTGCCAGCAGTCCACCCCTAACGGGAGGCTACACCTTC.

In the case of this clonotype: One junction end does not reproduce the germline sequence, and a read error may be involved. V usage is TRBV7-6 and J usage is TRBJ2-1, with 14 bases matching TRBD2. CDR3 length: 17 amino acids. From germline, CDR1 is SGHVS and CDR2 FNYEAQ. The CDR3 sequence is CASSSPETSGRGNEQFF. The CDR3, as DNA: TGCGCCAGCAGCTCCCCGGAGACTAGCGGGAGGGGTAATGAGCAGTTCTTC.

The V call is TRBV10-1, the J call TRBJ2-2; tentative D call: TRBD1 (5 bases). V lost 4 bases, J lost 6 bases, and 15 bases lay in between. Germline V lookup: CDR1 WNHNN, CDR2 SYGVQD (reference sequence). The CDR3 runs to 15 residues. CDR3 sequence reads: CASSVGPGIAGELFF. The CDR3 nucleotides read TGCGCCAGCAGTGTGGGCCCAGGGATAGCCGGGGAGCTGTTTTTT.

The CDR3, as DNA: TGTGCCAGCAGCCGGGCGGGGAAATACGAGCAGTACTTC. It yields the protein CASSRAGKYEQYF. The J gene is TRBJ2-4, the V gene TRBV7-9, with D possibly TRBD2 on 6 matching bases. The tail of the sequence fits TRBJ2-7 better, so the J call may be wrong. The CDR3 covers 13 residues. Germline loops: CDR1 SEHNR, CDR2 FQNEAQ (reference sequence).